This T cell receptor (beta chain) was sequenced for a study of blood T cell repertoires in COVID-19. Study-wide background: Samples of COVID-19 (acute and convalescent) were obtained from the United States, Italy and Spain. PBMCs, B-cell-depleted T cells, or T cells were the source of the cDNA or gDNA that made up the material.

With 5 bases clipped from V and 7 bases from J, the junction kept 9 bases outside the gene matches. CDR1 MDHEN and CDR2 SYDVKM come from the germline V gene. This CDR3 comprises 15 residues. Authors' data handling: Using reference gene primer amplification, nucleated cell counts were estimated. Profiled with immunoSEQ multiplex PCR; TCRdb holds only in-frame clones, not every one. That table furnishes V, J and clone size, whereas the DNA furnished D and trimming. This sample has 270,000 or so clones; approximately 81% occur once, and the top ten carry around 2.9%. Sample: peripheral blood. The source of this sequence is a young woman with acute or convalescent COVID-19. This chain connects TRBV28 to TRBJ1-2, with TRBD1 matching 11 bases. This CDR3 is CASSGSGTGGLGYTF. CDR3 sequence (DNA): TGTGCCAGCAGTGGTTCAGGGACAGGGGGTCTTGGCTACACCTTC.